The 32 T cell receptor beta chains presented below share a single source sample, sequenced in a study of OX40 agonist ivuxolimab in advanced cancers. Data came from immunoSEQ multiplex PCR; TCRdb stores just in-frame clones and leaves some out. Here the sample spans over 60,000 clones, approximately 92% being singletons. This specimen consisted of CD4+ or CD8+ T cells sorted from blood, obtained in a trial of the OX40 agonist ivuxolimab. These receptors were obtained from an adult with an advanced solid tumor such as melanoma, head and neck, liver or kidney cancer.

The rearrangement uses TRBV7-6 and TRBJ1-4; D ambiguous. The germline gives CDR1 SGHVS, CDR2 FNYEAQ. V was cut by 5 bases and J by 5 bases, with 12 bases left in between. This CDR3 spans 14 amino acids. For the CDR3, the DNA is TGTGCCAGCAGCAGGACGGGGAGGAATGAAAAACTGTTTTTT. It translates to CASSRTGRNEKLFF.

As DNA, the CDR3 is TGTGCCAGCAGAAATAGCGGGAGGTCCGGGGAGCTGTTTTTT. It encodes CASRNSGRSGELFF. This sequence joins TRBV6-1 and TRBJ2-2; 10 bases agree with TRBD2. The CDR3 consists of 14 residues. CDR1 MNHNS and CDR2 SASEGT come from the germline V gene. J lost 6 bases, V lost 6 bases, and 4 bases had no gene match.

This clone appeared a single time. The chain joins TRBV6-5 to TRBJ1-2; D not certain. The CDR3 length is 12 residues. V dropped 7 bases and J dropped 0 bases, with 6 bases sitting between them. CDR1 and CDR2 (germline): MNHEY, SVGAGI. The CDR3 coding sequence is TGTGCCAGCAAAACAGCTAACTATGGCTACACCTTC. It specifies CASKTANYGYTF.

This sequence joins TRBV19 and TRBJ1-2, with D perhaps matching TRBD1 (5 bases). This CDR3 is built from 16 residues. The germline V gene has CDR1 LNHDA and CDR2 SQIVND (reference sequence). The V end was cut by 5 bases, the J end by 2 bases, with 18 bases between. The CDR3 region is CASSPGGAGSNYGYTF. CDR3 nucleotide sequence: TGTGCCAGTAGTCCGGGCGGGGCAGGGTCAAACTATGGCTACACCTTC.

The CDR3 coding sequence is TGTGCCAGCAGCTTAATTGGGACAGCGAACACCGGGGAGCTGTTTTTT. It yields the protein CASSLIGTANTGELFF. The V call is TRBV11-3, the J call TRBJ2-2; 7 nucleotides line up with TRBD1. Germline CDR1 SGHNT, CDR2 YENEEA. With 2 bases clipped from V and 0 bases from J, the junction kept 3 bases outside the gene matches. The length of the CDR3 is 16 residues.

This clone was seen more than once but under ten times. V usage is TRBV6-1 and J usage is TRBJ1-2; no reliable D call. This CDR3 has 17 amino acids. CDR1 MNHNS and CDR2 SASEGT come from the germline V gene. With 2 bases removed from V and 4 bases from J, the gap between germline ends came to 20 bases. CDR3 DNA sequence: TGTGCCAGCAGTGAACTTAGTGGGCCGCTGGCGGGCTATGGCTACACCTTC. Translation gives CASSELSGPLAGYGYTF.

The chain combines TRBV30 with TRBJ1-2, with 11 bases aligning to TRBD1. With V trimmed by 2 bases and J by 6 bases, 14 bases remained unmatched. Germline CDR1 GTSNPN, CDR2 SVGIG (reference sequence). The CDR3 runs to 17 residues. The CDR3 DNA sequence: TGTGCCTGGAGTATGCCGGGATCCGGGACAGGGGGACATGGCTACACCTTC. This sequence encodes CAWSMPGSGTGGHGYTF.

This chain's CDR3 is CASIQQGDGAEAFF. DNA of the CDR3: TGCGCCAGCATCCAACAGGGGGACGGCGCTGAAGCTTTCTTT. This chain links TRBV5-1 with TRBJ1-1; 8 bases map to TRBD1. Germline V gives CDR1 SGHRS, CDR2 YFSETQ. The V segment lost 6 bases and the J segment 6 bases; nucleotides outside the gene matches: 10. This CDR3 contains 14 residues.

The rearrangement joins TRBV7-2 to TRBJ2-7; 10 bases line up with TRBD2. Looked up from germline, CDR1 is SGHTA and CDR2 is FQGNSA. The CDR3 length is 16 residues. V shed 5 bases and J 3 bases; nucleotides not matched to a gene: 10. CDR3: CASSASIPSGSYEQYF. In DNA, the CDR3 is TGTGCCAGCAGCGCTTCGATCCCTAGCGGGAGCTACGAGCAGTACTTC.

This chain joins TRBV5-1 and TRBJ2-2, with 10 positions matching TRBD2. The germline CDR1 and CDR2 sequences are SGHRS and YFSETQ. The length of the CDR3 is 17 residues. The ends lost 2 bases at V and 4 bases at J; junction bases unmatched: 8. CDR3: CASSLSSGGPSTGELFF. In DNA, the CDR3 is TGCGCCAGCAGCTTAAGTAGCGGGGGGCCGAGCACCGGGGAGCTGTTTTTT.

The V gene is TRBV2, the J gene TRBJ1-5; a possible D gene is TRBD1 (6 bases). V gave up 4 bases and J gave up 2 bases, with 6 bases separating them. The CDR3 loop spans 13 amino acids. In germline, CDR1 is SNHLY, CDR2 FYNNEI. CDR3 in amino acids: CASSGTGNQPQHF. The CDR3 nucleotides read TGTGCCAGCAGTGGGACAGGCAATCAGCCCCAGCATTTT.

The V and J genes are TRBV2 and TRBJ2-7, with 11 bases lining up with TRBD2. Looked up from germline, CDR1 is SNHLY and CDR2 is FYNNEI. The CDR3 covers 14 residues. V shed 4 bases and J 3 bases; nucleotides not matched to a gene: 2. CDR3 sequence (DNA): TGTGCCAGCAGTGTGGGGACTAGCGGCTACGAGCAGTACTTC. The encoded protein is CASSVGTSGYEQYF.

The chain recombines TRBV5-1 with TRBJ2-2; 7 bases line up with TRBD1. V lost 0 bases and J lost 6; bases outside the gene matches: 5. The CDR3 consists of 15 residues. Germline V gene data show CDR1 as SGHRS and CDR2 as YFSETQ. The CDR3 sequence: CASSLASQGAGELFF. CDR3 nucleotides: TGCGCCAGCAGCTTGGCCTCGCAGGGGGCCGGGGAGCTGTTTTTT.

The V gene is TRBV5-1, the J gene TRBJ1-6, with TRBD1 as a possible D gene (5 bases). The V end lost 4 bases, the J end lost 5 bases, and 13 bases lay between the germline ends. This CDR3 is built from 15 residues. The germline V gene encodes CDR1 SGHRS and CDR2 YFSETQ. The CDR3 DNA reads as TGCGCCAGCAGCCCGGGTGGGGGGGATAATTCACCCCTCCACTTT. Encoded protein: CASSPGGGDNSPLHF.

This chain joins TRBV28 and TRBJ1-2; D is unclear. V lost 6 bases to trimming and J lost 8 bases, with 10 bases between them. The CDR3 consists of 11 residues. The germline V gene has CDR1 MDHEN and CDR2 SYDVKM. The CDR3 is CASRGMGGYTF. The CDR3 nucleotides read TGTGCCAGCAGGGGGATGGGGGGCTACACCTTC.

V gene TRBV10-1 combines with J gene TRBJ1-4; possibly TRBD1 for D (6 bases). There are 14 residues in the CDR3. Germline CDR1 reads WNHNN; CDR2 reads SYGVQD (reference sequence). V was cut by 3 bases and J by 1 base, with 6 bases left in between. CDR3 DNA: TGCGCCAGCAGTGAAGGGGGAACTAATGAAAAACTGTTTTTT. Its translation: CASSEGGTNEKLFF.

The V gene is TRBV7-3, the J gene TRBJ1-6; TRBD1 matches at 9 bases. Germline V gene sequence: CDR1 SGHTA, CDR2 FQGTGA. The trim removed 2 bases at V and 5 bases at J, leaving 4 bases unmatched. This CDR3 is 16 amino acids long. The CDR3 reads CASSLEGTGNNSPLHF. DNA of the CDR3: TGTGCCAGCAGCTTAGAAGGGACAGGGAATAATTCACCCCTCCACTTT.

In the case of this clone: At one end, the junction sequence differs from germline, possibly due to a read error. This chain connects TRBV7-9 to TRBJ2-5; 8 bases agree with TRBD2. CDR1 and CDR2 (germline): SEHNR, FQNEAQ (reference sequence). The CDR3 runs 16 residues. CDR3 sequence: CASSVAIAGPQETQYF. The CDR3 nucleotides read TGTGCCAGCAGCGTAGCCATAGCGGGGCCCCAAGAGACCCAGTACTTC.

The count of this clone is one. At one end the junction does not follow the germline gene, possibly because of a read error. V is TRBV7-8 and J is TRBJ2-7; D is possibly TRBD2 (6 bases). The CDR3 has 13 residues. Germline values: CDR1 SGHVS, CDR2 FQNEAQ. The CDR3 DNA reads as TGTGCCAGCAGTTTAGCGGCCACCTACGAGCAGTACTTC. Translation gives CASSLAATYEQYF. The whole variable domain, filled in from reference TRBV7-8 and TRBJ2-7, reads GAGVSQSPRYKVAKRGQDVALRCDPISGHVSLFWYQQALGQGPEFLTYFQNEAQLDKSGLPSDRFFAERPEGSVSTLKIQRTQQEDSAVYLCASSLAATYEQYFGPGTRLTVT.

The chain employs TRBV11-3 and TRBJ2-7; no clear D gene. The V end was cut by 5 bases, the J end by 0 bases, with 14 bases between. Germline V gene data show CDR1 as SGHNT and CDR2 as YENEEA. The CDR3 loop spans 15 amino acids. The CDR3 here is CASSPSGQLSYEQYF. The CDR3 DNA reads as TGTGCCAGCAGCCCCTCCGGGCAGCTCTCCTACGAGCAGTACTTC.

The chain uses TRBV9 and TRBJ2-3, with D hard to call. This CDR3 is 15 amino acids long. Germline lookup yields CDR1 SGDLS and CDR2 YYNGEE. The V gene lost 4 bases and the J gene lost 7 bases, with 19 bases spanning the gap. In DNA, the CDR3 is TGTGCCAGCAGCCCCTCGGCCGAAATGGTTCATACGCAGTATTTT. Translating gives CASSPSAEMVHTQYF. The complete variable domain, with remaining parts taken from reference TRBV9 and TRBJ2-3, reads DSGVTQTPKHLITATGQRVTLRCSPRSGDLSVYWYQQSLDQGLQFLIQYYNGEERAKGNILERFSAQQFPDLHSELNLSSLELGDSALYFCASSPSAEMVHTQYFGPGTRLTVL.

The chain links TRBV28 to TRBJ1-5; 7 bases line up with TRBD1. This CDR3 has 12 residues. V lost 5 bases and J lost 7; bases outside the gene matches: 2. Germline V gives CDR1 MDHEN, CDR2 SYDVKM. The CDR3 reads CASSPTGQPQHF. The CDR3 DNA reads TGTGCCAGCAGTCCGACAGGGCAGCCCCAGCATTTT.

This chain uses TRBV6-5 with TRBJ1-5, with 10 positions matching TRBD1. Germline V gene data show CDR1 as MNHEY and CDR2 as SVGAGI. Trimming removed 6 bases from V and 5 bases from J; junction bases left unmatched: 4. CDR3 length equals 14 residues. CDR3 protein: CASRTGGRDQPQHF. The CDR3, as DNA: TGTGCCAGCAGGACAGGGGGCCGGGATCAGCCCCAGCATTTT.

Concerning this clone: Distinct nucleotide sequences in the sample also encode this CDR3. This chain joins TRBV15 and TRBJ1-6; D possibly corresponds to TRBD1 (5 bases). Trimming left V 3 bases short and J 6 bases short, with 12 bases between. The CDR3 consists of 15 residues. Germline V gene lookup returns CDR1 LNHNV and CDR2 YYDKDF (reference sequence). The DNA for the CDR3 is TGTGCCACCAGCAGGCAGCGGGGCTCTAATTCACCCCTCCACTTT. It encodes CATSRQRGSNSPLHF.

The chain joins TRBV7-6 to TRBJ2-6, with D possibly matching TRBD2 (5 bases). This CDR3 has 13 amino acids. Trimming cost V 8 bases and J 0 bases, with 5 bases left between them. Germline V CDR1 and CDR2: SGHVS, FNYEAQ. The chain's CDR3 is CASRDSGANVLTF. Written as DNA, the CDR3 is TGTGCCAGCCGGGACTCTGGGGCCAACGTCCTGACTTTC.

Only one count was recorded for this clone. This chain connects TRBV10-1 to TRBJ2-1, with D hard to call. The CDR3 extends over 15 amino acids. Trimming took off 2 bases at V and 0 bases at J, with 8 bases between the two ends. CDR1 and CDR2 (germline): WNHNN, SYGVQD (reference sequence). The CDR3 DNA follows: TGCGCCAGCAGTGAGGAGGCTTACTCCTACAATGAGCAGTTCTTC. This sequence encodes CASSEEAYSYNEQFF.

As for this clone: The sample holds other DNA sequences that translate to the same CDR3. The chain employs TRBV7-9 and TRBJ2-1; 11 positions match TRBD2. V was clipped by 5 bases and J by 4 bases; unmatched bases: 4. Per germline, CDR1 SEHNR and CDR2 FQNEAQ (reference sequence). This CDR3 has 15 amino acids. The CDR3 loop is CASSPGTSGYNEQFF. The CDR3 coding sequence is TGTGCCAGCAGCCCCGGGACTAGCGGATACAATGAGCAGTTCTTC.

This chain joins TRBV5-1 and TRBJ2-3; maybe TRBD1 (6 bases). The ends were cut back, 0 bases at V and 2 bases at J, with 10 bases in the middle. The germline V gene encodes CDR1 SGHRS and CDR2 YFSETQ. The CDR3 length is 15 residues. The chain's CDR3 is CASSLGQGPTDTQYF. The CDR3 nucleotides read TGCGCCAGCAGCTTGGGGCAGGGGCCCACAGATACGCAGTATTTT.

This chain links TRBV29-1 with TRBJ2-7; TRBD1 agrees at 7 bases. Germline CDR1 SQVTM, CDR2 ANQGSEA. V gave up 4 bases and J gave up 2 bases; unmatched junction bases: 5. This CDR3 is built from 13 residues. The CDR3 region is CSVVRQGTYEQYF. Written as DNA, the CDR3 is TGCAGCGTTGTGAGACAGGGCACCTACGAGCAGTACTTC.

The gene calls are TRBV5-1 and TRBJ1-2; D gene ambiguous. Germline loops: CDR1 SGHRS, CDR2 YFSETQ. CDR3 length: 14 residues. Trimming left V 3 bases short and J 4 bases short, with 13 bases between. In nucleotides, the CDR3 is TGCGCCAGCAGCTCCGATGGGATGGGCTATGGCTACACCTTC. This codes for CASSSDGMGYGYTF. The complete variable domain, with remaining parts taken from reference TRBV5-1 and TRBJ1-2, reads KAGVTQTPRYLIKTRGQQVTLSCSPISGHRSVSWYQQTPGQGLQFLFEYFSETQRNKGNFPGRFSGRQFSNSRSEMNVSTLELGDSALYLCASSSDGMGYGYTFGSGTRLTVV.

The chain is built from TRBV10-3 and TRBJ1-2; D is ambiguous. V was cut by 8 bases and J by 1 base, with 14 bases left in between. The CDR3 has 14 residues. The germline CDR1 and CDR2 sequences are ENHRY and SYGVKD. CDR3 in amino acids: CAIGETDINYGYTF. For the CDR3, the DNA is TGTGCCATCGGGGAAACCGATATTAACTATGGCTACACCTTC.

V usage is TRBV6-6 and J usage is TRBJ2-5; D is possibly TRBD1 (6 bases). This CDR3 has 13 amino acids. Germline CDR1 reads MNHNY; CDR2 reads SVGAGI (reference sequence). V lost 2 bases and J lost 4, with 8 bases in between. The CDR3 DNA sequence: TGTGCCAGCAGTTACCAAGGGGGAGAGACCCAGTACTTC. This gives the protein CASSYQGGETQYF.